This T cell receptor beta chain was obtained from a study of patients and donors after allogeneic stem cell transplantation. The CDR3 spans 16 residues. The germline V and J ends were trimmed by 2 bases and 0 bases, with 11 bases remaining between them. The V gene's germline CDR1 is LNHNV and CDR2 YYDKDF (reference sequence). Using its own MiXCR run on the RT-PCR reads, TCRdb lists one record per CDR3 protein. This table holds about 410,000 distinct CDR3 sequences, roughly 16% found once. Sequenced input: blood, either unsorted or a sorted T cell fraction (not recorded which). The origin of this receptor is a human donor who was either an allogeneic HSCT recipient or a stem cell or donor lymphocyte infusion donor (not recorded which). It is not recorded whose cells these are; they may come from a transplant donor. The rearrangement joins TRBV15 to TRBJ2-1; tentative D call: TRBD2 (6 bases). The CDR3 protein is CATSRYGGSSYNEQFF. The DNA of the CDR3 is TGTGCCACCAGCAGATACGGGGGAAGCTCCTACAATGAGCAGTTCTTC.